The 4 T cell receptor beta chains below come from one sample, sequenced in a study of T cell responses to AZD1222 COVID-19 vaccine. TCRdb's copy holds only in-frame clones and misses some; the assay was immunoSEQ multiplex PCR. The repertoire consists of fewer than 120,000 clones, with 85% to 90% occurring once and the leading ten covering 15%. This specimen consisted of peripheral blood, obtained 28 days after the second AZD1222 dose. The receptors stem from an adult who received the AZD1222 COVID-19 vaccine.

The CDR3 sequence is CASSLAPSWGEKLFF. In DNA, the CDR3 is TGTGCCAGCAGCTTAGCTCCGTCGTGGGGTGAAAAACTGTTTTTT. The chain combines TRBV7-6 with TRBJ1-4, with no clear D. CDR3 length equals 15 residues. Germline CDR1 SGHVS, CDR2 FNYEAQ. V lost 0 bases and J lost 7, with 12 bases in between. Looking up the rest from reference TRBV7-6 and TRBJ1-4 gives the full variable domain: GAGVSQSPRYKVTKRGQDVALRCDPISGHVSLYWYRQALGQGPEFLTYFNYEAQQDKSGLPNDRFSAERPEGSISTLTIQRTEQRDSAMYRCASSLAPSWGEKLFFGSGTQLSVL.

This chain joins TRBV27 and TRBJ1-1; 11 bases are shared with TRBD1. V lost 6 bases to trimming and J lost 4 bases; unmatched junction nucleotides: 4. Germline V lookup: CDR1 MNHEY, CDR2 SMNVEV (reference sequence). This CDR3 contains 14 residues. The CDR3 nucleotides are TGTGCCAGCAGGACGGGACAGGGGGTCACTGAAGCTTTCTTT. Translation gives CASRTGQGVTEAFF.

CDR3 sequence reads: CASSSIPGYNQPQHF. The CDR3 DNA is TGTGCCAGCAGTTCGATACCAGGTTACAATCAGCCCCAGCATTTT. The rearrangement links TRBV27 to TRBJ1-5, with D hard to call. The V and J ends lost 4 bases and 3 bases respectively, with 13 bases between them. CDR3 length: 15 residues. Germline-derived CDR1 and CDR2 are MNHEY and SMNVEV (reference sequence).

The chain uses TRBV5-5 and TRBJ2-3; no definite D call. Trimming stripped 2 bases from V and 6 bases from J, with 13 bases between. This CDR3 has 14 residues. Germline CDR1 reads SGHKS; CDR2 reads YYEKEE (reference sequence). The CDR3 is CASSLETRYDTQYF. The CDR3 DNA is TGTGCCAGCAGCTTAGAGACACGTTACGATACGCAGTATTTT. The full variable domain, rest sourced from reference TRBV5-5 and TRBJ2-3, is DAGVTQSPTHLIKTRGQQVTLRCSPISGHKSVSWYQQVLGQGPQFIFQYYEKEERGRGNFPDRFSARQFPNYSSELNVNALLLGDSALYLCASSLETRYDTQYFGPGTRLTVL.